These 27 T cell receptor beta chains share one sample of origin, sequenced in a study of siplizumab effects on memory and regulatory T cells. Sequencing was performed with immunoSEQ multiplex PCR; in TCRdb, only in-frame clones are kept and a portion is missing. The top ten clones hold 15% of a sample with 70,000 to 90,000 clones, 85% to 90% of them seen once. Sequencing was performed on CD4+ T cells sorted from blood. These TCRs come from a human donor in good health.

The CDR3 DNA sequence: TGTGCCACCAGCAGAGACAGGGGCGATGAGCAGTTCTTC. Amino acids: CATSRDRGDEQFF. The chain carries TRBV15 and TRBJ2-1, with D perhaps TRBD1 (6 bases). The CDR3 is 13 residues long. Germline V gene data show CDR1 as LNHNV and CDR2 as YYDKDF (reference sequence). V lost 0 bases, J lost 8 bases, and 8 bases lay in between.

The rearrangement joins TRBV9 to TRBJ2-3; D gene ambiguous. Germline V gives CDR1 SGDLS, CDR2 YYNGEE. V gave up 4 bases and J gave up 1 base, with 10 bases separating them. CDR3 size: 14 residues. CDR3 protein: CASSPRRGTDTQYF. CDR3 nucleotides: TGTGCCAGCAGCCCGAGACGGGGCACAGATACGCAGTATTTT.

This clone was seen just once. V and J are TRBV5-1 and TRBJ2-1; TRBD2 matches at 11 bases. V lost 7 bases and J lost 6; bases outside the gene matches: 9. The CDR3 length is 15 residues. The germline gives CDR1 SGHRS, CDR2 YFSETQ. CDR3 residues: CASGPGGLAANEQFF. DNA for the CDR3: TGCGCCAGCGGCCCGGGGGGACTAGCGGCCAATGAGCAGTTCTTC.

The sample holds one count of this clone. The genes are TRBV5-4 and TRBJ1-2; 10 nucleotides line up with TRBD1. The CDR3 contains 16 residues. From germline, CDR1 is SGHNT and CDR2 YYREEE (reference sequence). V lost 2 bases and J lost 2; bases outside the gene matches: 6. The CDR3, as DNA: TGTGCCAGCAGCTTACCGGGACAGGGGCAAAACTATGGCTACACCTTC. Translating it yields CASSLPGQGQNYGYTF.

In DNA, the CDR3 is TGTGCCAGCAGCTCCCGGGACACCAGAGGGGAAAAACTGTTTTTT. Translated: CASSSRDTRGEKLFF. The V call is TRBV5-6, the J call TRBJ1-4; D perhaps matches TRBD1 (6 bases). Deletions cut 3 bases from V and 8 bases from J, with 17 bases between. CDR3 length: 15 amino acids. In germline, CDR1 is SGHDT, CDR2 YYEEEE.

The chain joins TRBV7-2 to TRBJ2-7, with 9 bases that match TRBD2. CDR1 SGHTA and CDR2 FQGNSA come from the germline V gene. V lost 3 bases, J lost 6 bases, and 18 bases stayed unmatched. CDR3 size: 18 residues. The CDR3: CASSFSGSSAIRSFEQYF. The CDR3 nucleotides read TGTGCCAGCAGCTTTAGCGGGAGTTCAGCCATTCGGAGCTTCGAGCAGTACTTC.

This chain joins TRBV6-1 and TRBJ2-3; no reliable D call. The V gene's germline CDR1 is MNHNS and CDR2 SASEGT. The length of the CDR3 is 16 residues. V was shortened by 3 bases and J by 10 bases, with 23 bases between the two germline ends. CDR3 sequence: CASSDPPGHPGVAQYF. CDR3 in DNA: TGTGCCAGCAGTGATCCGCCGGGCCACCCCGGAGTAGCGCAGTATTTT.

As DNA, the CDR3 is TGTGCCAGCAGCTTAGTTGGAAGTGGCTACGAGCAGTACTTC. Its translation: CASSLVGSGYEQYF. V gene TRBV7-2 combines with J gene TRBJ2-7; D is undetermined. The CDR3 has 14 amino acids. Trimming cost V 1 base and J 3 bases, with 10 bases left between them. The germline V gene has CDR1 SGHTA and CDR2 FQGNSA.

This clone has only a few counts. This rearrangement joins TRBV5-6 to TRBJ1-1, with TRBD1 matching 9 bases. CDR1 and CDR2 (germline): SGHDT, YYEEEE. This CDR3 spans 15 amino acids. With 4 bases clipped from V and 4 bases from J, the junction kept 8 bases outside the gene matches. The CDR3 spells CASSQTGTGPTEAFF. CDR3 bases: TGTGCCAGCAGCCAAACAGGGACAGGGCCCACTGAAGCTTTCTTT. Using reference TRBV5-6 and TRBJ1-1 for the parts outside the CDR3, the full variable domain is DAGVTQSPTHLIKTRGQQVTLRCSPKSGHDTVSWYQQALGQGPQFIFQYYEEEERQRGNFPDRFSGHQFPNYSSELNVNALLLGDSALYLCASSQTGTGPTEAFFGQGTRLTVV.

This chain joins TRBV18 and TRBJ1-1; 7 nucleotides match TRBD1. J was trimmed by 10 bases and V by 5 bases; bases with no gene match: 10. The CDR3 extends over 13 amino acids. Germline values: CDR1 KGHSH, CDR2 LQKENI. For the CDR3, the DNA is TGTGCCAGCTCAACGGCAGAGGGGGCTGGAGCTTTCTTT. Amino acids: CASSTAEGAGAFF.

The chain recombines TRBV10-1 with TRBJ2-5; 9 positions match TRBD2. The CDR3 covers 16 residues. The V and J ends lost 5 bases and 4 bases, in that order; junction bases with no gene match: 11. Germline V gene sequence: CDR1 WNHNN, CDR2 SYGVQD (reference sequence). The chain's CDR3 is CASSPSSGVARETQYF. The CDR3, as DNA: TGCGCCAGCAGTCCGTCTAGCGGGGTAGCAAGAGAGACCCAGTACTTC.

The chain links TRBV5-3 to TRBJ2-3, with no clear D. TRBV5-3 is an open reading frame, and its role is uncertain. The CDR3 contains 14 residues. V lost 3 bases, J lost 1 base, and 9 bases lay in between. The CDR3 sequence: CARSWPQRTDTQYF. CDR3 nucleotides: TGTGCCAGAAGCTGGCCCCAGCGCACAGATACGCAGTATTTT.

The chain uses TRBV9 and TRBJ2-2; 10 bases align to TRBD2. CDR1 and CDR2 from the germline V gene are SGDLS and YYNGEE. Trimming cost V 1 base and J 4 bases; bases outside gene matches: 10. This CDR3 spans 18 amino acids. For the CDR3, the DNA is TGTGCCAGCAGCGTACTTTACCTAGCGGGAGTGGGCACCGGGGAGCTGTTTTTT. Translating it yields CASSVLYLAGVGTGELFF.

This chain joins TRBV9 and TRBJ2-2; 8 bases line up with TRBD2. From germline, CDR1 is SGDLS and CDR2 YYNGEE. CDR3 length: 17 amino acids. Trimming cost V 4 bases and J 4 bases; bases outside gene matches: 12. As DNA, the CDR3 is TGTGCCAGCAGCCTGAGCGGAACGGGAGGGTTCACCGGGGAGCTGTTTTTT. This encodes CASSLSGTGGFTGELFF.

J is TRBJ2-7 and V is TRBV6-5; 7 bases are shared with TRBD1. The CDR3 loop spans 13 amino acids. The V segment lost 4 bases and the J segment 2 bases; nucleotides outside the gene matches: 2. Germline V gene lookup returns CDR1 MNHEY and CDR2 SVGAGI. DNA of the CDR3: TGTGCCAGCAGTTCCCAGGGGGCCTACGAGCAGTACTTC. Translating gives CASSSQGAYEQYF.

V is TRBV7-8 and J is TRBJ2-7; D gene uncertain. There are 15 residues in the CDR3. Trimming shortened V by 5 bases and J by 4 bases, and 18 bases separated the two germline ends. The germline CDR1 and CDR2 sequences are SGHVS and FQNEAQ. The CDR3 DNA reads as TGTGCCAGCAGCCCACGGGTGGGGTTCGCATACGAGCAGTACTTC. It codes for CASSPRVGFAYEQYF.

This clone was seen a few times. This chain uses TRBV30 with TRBJ1-4, with 7 bases identical to TRBD1. J lost 7 bases, V lost 1 base, and 6 bases had no gene match. Germline CDR1 and CDR2: GTSNPN and SVGIG (reference sequence). There are 14 residues in the CDR3. This chain's CDR3 is CAWSAGGGIEKLFF. CDR3 nucleotide sequence: TGTGCCTGGAGTGCGGGAGGGGGCATTGAAAAACTGTTTTTT.

This sequence joins TRBV5-1 and TRBJ2-7; 8 bases map to TRBD1. The CDR3 covers 15 residues. With 0 bases clipped from V and 4 bases from J, the junction kept 6 bases outside the gene matches. Per the germline V gene, CDR1 is SGHRS and CDR2 is YFSETQ. The CDR3 loop reads CASSLVGQVVYEQYF. The DNA of the CDR3 is TGCGCCAGCAGCTTGGTGGGACAGGTGGTTTACGAGCAGTACTTC.

J is TRBJ1-1 and V is TRBV25-1; perhaps TRBD1 as D (5 bases). Deletions cut 2 bases from V and 10 bases from J, with 20 bases between. The CDR3 length is 15 residues. Germline V gene lookup returns CDR1 MGHDK and CDR2 SYGVNS. The CDR3 DNA reads as TGTGCCAGCAGTGAAGGAAAAGTGCCCTTCGGGGCAGCTTTCTTT. Its translation: CASSEGKVPFGAAFF.

The rearrangement uses TRBV19 and TRBJ2-3; 8 bases are shared with TRBD1. This CDR3 region has 15 residues. Per germline, CDR1 LNHDA and CDR2 SQIVND (reference sequence). The J segment lost 4 bases and the V segment lost 3 bases, leaving 6 bases of the junction unmatched. CDR3 residues: CASSMEGRGPDTQYF. The CDR3 DNA reads as TGTGCCAGTAGTATGGAAGGCAGGGGGCCAGATACGCAGTATTTT. Drawing the rest from reference TRBV19 and TRBJ2-3, the complete variable domain is DGGITQSPKYLFRKEGQNVTLSCEQNLNHDAMYWYRQDPGQGLRLIYYSQIVNDFQKGDIAEGYSVSREKKESFPLTVTSAQKNPTAFYLCASSMEGRGPDTQYFGPGTRLTVL.

This chain links TRBV6-4 with TRBJ2-1; 10 nucleotides align to TRBD2. This CDR3 region has 15 residues. V lost 2 bases and J lost 3; bases outside the gene matches: 1. Germline V CDR1 and CDR2: MRHNA, SNTAGT. This CDR3 reads CASSDPSGSYNEQFF. CDR3 sequence (DNA): TGTGCCAGCAGTGACCCTAGCGGGAGCTACAATGAGCAGTTCTTC.

This clone was counted a few times. This chain connects TRBV30 to TRBJ1-1, with TRBD1 matching over 9 bases. This CDR3 has 15 residues. Germline V gene sequence: CDR1 GTSNPN, CDR2 SVGIG (reference sequence). V was pared by 0 bases and J by 3 bases, with 5 bases of the junction left unmatched. DNA for the CDR3: TGTGCCTGGAGTGTCCGGGACAGGGTTTACACTGAAGCTTTCTTT. Residues: CAWSVRDRVYTEAFF.

V is TRBV29-1 and J is TRBJ1-2; possibly TRBD1 for D (6 bases). The CDR3 loop spans 14 amino acids. V lost 2 bases, J lost 2 bases, and 12 bases lay in between. The germline V gene encodes CDR1 SQVTM and CDR2 ANQGSEA. The CDR3 region is CSVETAGVNYGYTF. The CDR3 bases are TGCAGCGTTGAAACCGCAGGGGTGAACTATGGCTACACCTTC. Supplemented by reference TRBV29-1 and TRBJ1-2, the full variable domain reads SAVISQKPSRDICQRGTSLTIQCQVDSQVTMMFWYRQQPGQSLTLIATANQGSEATYESGFVIDKFPISRPNLTFSTLTVSNMSPEDSSIYLCSVETAGVNYGYTFGSGTRLTVV.

CDR3: CASSLDSGPGYTF. CDR3 DNA sequence: TGTGCCAGCAGCTTAGACAGCGGTCCTGGCTACACCTTC. The chain is built from TRBV7-8 and TRBJ1-2; D remains ambiguous. There are 13 residues in the CDR3. Germline-derived CDR1 and CDR2 are SGHVS and FQNEAQ. V was trimmed by 1 base and J by 7 bases, leaving 10 bases between them.

The chain recombines TRBV12-5 with TRBJ1-1; 8 positions agree with TRBD1. Germline V gene sequence: CDR1 LGHNT, CDR2 FRNRAP. The CDR3 totals 16 residues. With V trimmed by 4 bases and J by 0 bases, 7 bases remained unmatched. CDR3: CASGYRRQGLNTEAFF. CDR3 in DNA: TGTGCTAGTGGTTACCGTCGACAGGGGCTGAACACTGAAGCTTTCTTT.

The chain couples TRBV7-2 to TRBJ2-2; 7 bases fit TRBD2. The V gene's germline CDR1 is SGHTA and CDR2 FQGNSA. CDR3 length: 16 amino acids. After removal of 5 bases from V and 6 bases from J, the junction contained 12 bases not matched to a gene. The CDR3, as DNA: TGTGCCAGCAGCCGCCCTTACGGGGGGAAAGCCGGGGAGCTGTTTTTT. Amino acids: CASSRPYGGKAGELFF.

The rearrangement joins TRBV19 to TRBJ2-7; possibly TRBD2 for D (5 bases). CDR1 and CDR2 from the germline V gene are LNHDA and SQIVND (reference sequence). Trimming removed 0 bases from V and 6 bases from J, with 12 bases in between. The CDR3 extends over 14 amino acids. In DNA, the CDR3 is TGTGCCAGTAGTATAGACAGCGGTGGTGGCGAGCAGTACTTC. Protein sequence: CASSIDSGGGEQYF.